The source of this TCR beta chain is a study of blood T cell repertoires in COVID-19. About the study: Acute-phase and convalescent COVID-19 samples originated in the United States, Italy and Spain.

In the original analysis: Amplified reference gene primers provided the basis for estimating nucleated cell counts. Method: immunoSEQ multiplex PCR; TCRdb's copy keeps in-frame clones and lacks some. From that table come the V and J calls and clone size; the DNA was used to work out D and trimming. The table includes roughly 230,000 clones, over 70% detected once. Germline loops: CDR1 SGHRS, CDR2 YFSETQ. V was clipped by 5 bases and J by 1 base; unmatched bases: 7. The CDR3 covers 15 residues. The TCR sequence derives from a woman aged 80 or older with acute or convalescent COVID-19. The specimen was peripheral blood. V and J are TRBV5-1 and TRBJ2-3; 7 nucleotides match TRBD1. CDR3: CASRQTTGRTDTQYF. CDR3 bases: TGCGCCAGCAGACAAACGACAGGGCGCACAGATACGCAGTATTTT.